The present entry profiles one T cell receptor (beta chain) with its context. Its antigen is currently unknown. Both 60 Vbeta primers and 13 Jbeta primers went into the PCR. Using immunoSEQ multiplex PCR, the repertoire was profiled, and TCRdb retains in-frame clones only, with some absent. Among over 150,000 clones listed, around 70% were seen once. This specimen belongs to a study of cytomegalovirus exposure and HLA in healthy donors. Study-wide context: Genotyping showed roughly 86% of 350 to 400 donors falling in the Caucasian-associated ancestry cluster. Study results and limitations: Available immune exposure information covered CMV serostatus only. In a later analysis, CMV-associated beta chains were mostly HLA-associated, it appeared. In all likelihood, a cluster of highly shared sequence variants was a sequencing artifact.

J gave up 6 bases and V 3 bases, and 8 bases lay outside the gene matches. The CDR3 length is 16 residues. CDR1 and CDR2 (germline): PRHDT, FYEKMQ (reference sequence). The receptor's source is a young man in good health and CMV-seronegative. V usage is TRBV13 and J usage is TRBJ2-1; TRBD2 agrees at 10 bases. Sequenced input: PBMCs. CDR3 DNA sequence: TGTGCCAGCAGCTTTATTACTAGCGGGGATTTCAATGAGCAGTTCTTC. It codes for CASSFITSGDFNEQFF.